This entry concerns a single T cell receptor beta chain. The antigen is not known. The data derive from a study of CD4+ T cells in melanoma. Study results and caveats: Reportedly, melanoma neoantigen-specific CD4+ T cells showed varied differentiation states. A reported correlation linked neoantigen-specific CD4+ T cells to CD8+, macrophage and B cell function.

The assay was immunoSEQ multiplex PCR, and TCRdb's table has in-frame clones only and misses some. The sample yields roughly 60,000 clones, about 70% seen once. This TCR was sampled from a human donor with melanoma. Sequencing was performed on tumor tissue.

This CDR3 is CASSLVGWGQPQHF. As DNA, the CDR3 is TGTGCCAGCAGTTTAGTGGGGTGGGGTCAGCCCCAGCATTTT. The V and J genes are TRBV28 and TRBJ1-5; D is undetermined. CDR1 is MDHEN and CDR2 is SYDVKM in the germline V gene. The CDR3 is 14 residues long. V was cut by 2 bases and J by 6 bases, with 11 bases left in between.